This TCR beta chain was observed in a study of Ad26.COV2.S vaccination and SARS-CoV-2 variants. Noted treatment: some 20 received Ad26.COV2.S at low or high dose, single or two shots; 5 received placebo; per-sample allocation not given. Sample collection was performed on day 63 after the first vaccine or placebo injection. Produced via immunoSEQ multiplex PCR; TCRdb's table is partial and in-frame only. The profile shows a few hundred thousand clones, 89% of them singletons. This TCR derives from a person between 18 and 59 years old who received the Ad26.COV2.S COVID-19 vaccine or a placebo. Sequencing was performed on peripheral blood, taken in a trial of Ad26.COV2.S vaccine versus placebo.

CDR3 nucleotide sequence: TGCAGCGTTGGAAGGGTAGGGGATGGCAAAAACATTCAGTACTTC. This codes for CSVGRVGDGKNIQYF. The chain recombines TRBV29-1 with TRBJ2-4, with D possibly being TRBD1 (5 bases). V was trimmed by 4 bases and J by 3 bases, leaving 16 bases between them. Germline lookup yields CDR1 SQVTM and CDR2 ANQGSEA. This CDR3 is built from 15 residues.